The rows below give T cell receptor beta chains drawn from one sample of a study of early T cells in non-severe SARS-CoV-2 infection. From the 5' RACE reads, TCRdb called clonotypes with MiXCR, one entry per CDR3 protein. The sample lists 90,000 to 130,000 distinct CDR3 sequences; about 12% were seen once. The sample was whole blood. These receptors came from an adult who was a healthcare worker with PCR-confirmed SARS-CoV-2 infection or an uninfected control (not recorded which). The CDR3 runs from the conserved cysteine through the conserved F or W. D genes are given only for firm matches. Clone size is given for some rows only: seen once, a few or many times, or a class if the clone is expanded.

j_gene | d_gene | v_gene | abundance | CDR3aa | CDR3nt
TRBJ1-1 | TRBD1 | TRBV14 | - | CASSQPHRGRTEAFF | TGTGCCAGCAGCCAACCGCACAGGGGGCGAACTGAAGCTTTCTTT
TRBJ2-5 | - | TRBV21-1 | many | CASSNSHFSPETQYF | TGTGCCAGCAGCAATTCCCATTTCTCCCCTGAGACCCAGTACTTC
TRBJ2-3 | - | TRBV10-3 | many | CAISDVGITDTQYF | TGTGCCATCAGTGATGTAGGGATAACAGATACGCAGTATTTT
TRBJ1-5 | - | TRBV3-1 | many | CASSQDLPGSNQPQHF | TGTGCCAGCAGCCAAGATCTGCCAGGTAGCAATCAGCCCCAGCATTTT
TRBJ2-5 | - | TRBV11-3 | - | CASSLWPGETQYF | TGTGCCAGCAGCTTATGGCCCGGAGAGACCCAGTACTTC
TRBJ1-3 | - | TRBV12-5 | - | CASGATSHAMNF | TGTGCTAGTGGCGCGACCTCCCATGCCATGAATTTT
TRBJ1-6 | TRBD1 | TRBV12-3/TRBV12-4 | - | CASSLGTGYTPLHF | TGTGCCAGCAGTTTGGGGACAGGCTACACACCCCTCCACTTT
TRBJ1-3 | - | TRBV6-5 | many | CASSLDRDSGNTIYF | TGTGCCAGCAGTCTCGACCGAGACTCTGGAAACACCATATATTTT
TRBJ2-3 | - | TRBV29-1 | - | CSVMLYNPSTDTQYF | TGCAGCGTCATGTTATATAACCCCAGCACAGATACGCAGTATTTT
TRBJ2-1 | TRBD2 | TRBV20-1 | - | CSALPGTRSDEQFF | TGCAGTGCCCTGCCGGGGACTAGGTCAGATGAGCAGTTCTTC
TRBJ2-7 | - | TRBV5-1 | - | CASSLGGSTLASYEQYF | TGCGCCAGCAGCTTGGGGGGTTCGACACTGGCATCCTACGAGCAGTACTTC
TRBJ2-3 | - | TRBV5-1 | many | CASSSTGVSTDTQYF | TGCGCCAGCAGCTCGACGGGGGTTAGCACAGATACGCAGTATTTT
TRBJ2-1 | TRBD2 | TRBV15 | - | CATSRDGSLAGNEQFF | TGTGCCACCAGCAGAGATGGGAGTCTAGCGGGAAATGAGCAGTTCTTC
TRBJ2-3 | TRBD2 | TRBV7-6 | few | CASGRGTDTQYF | TGTGCCAGCGGGAGGGGCACAGATACGCAGTATTTT
TRBJ1-4 | - | TRBV7-8 | - | CASSLDVSRGAWEKLFF | TGTGCCAGCAGCTTAGACGTCAGCAGGGGAGCATGGGAAAAACTGTTTTTT
TRBJ2-7 | - | TRBV7-9 | - | CASSSTGLYEQYF | TGTGCCAGCAGCTCCACGGGGCTCTACGAGCAGTACTTC
TRBJ1-6 | - | TRBV11-3 | - | CASSLDLGLYPSPLHF | TGTGCCAGCAGCTTAGATCTCGGACTTTACCCTTCACCCCTCCACTTT
TRBJ1-1 | - | TRBV10-3 | - | CAISDRGSTEAFF | TGTGCCATCAGTGACCGGGGAAGCACTGAAGCTTTCTTT
TRBJ1-5 | TRBD1 | TRBV24-1 | many | CATSDHRTGSFQPQHF | TGTGCCACCAGTGATCACAGGACAGGATCATTCCAGCCCCAGCATTTT
TRBJ2-1 | TRBD2 | TRBV12-3/TRBV12-4 | few | CASSLREAREQFF | TGTGCCAGCAGTTTACGGGAGGCGCGGGAGCAGTTCTTC
TRBJ2-3 | - | TRBV20-1 | - | CSASTLPTDTQYF | TGCAGTGCTAGTACGTTGCCCACAGATACGCAGTATTTT
TRBJ1-2 | TRBD1 | TRBV19 | - | CASRTGADGYTF | TGTGCCAGTAGAACAGGGGCGGATGGCTACACCTTC
TRBJ1-1 | - | TRBV18 | - | CASSPHSPTAKGTEAFF | TGTGCCAGCTCACCACACTCCCCGACAGCCAAGGGCACTGAAGCTTTCTTT
TRBJ1-1 | - | TRBV7-6 | few | CASSLRSQVTEAFF | TGTGCCAGCAGCTTAAGGAGTCAGGTCACTGAAGCTTTCTTT
TRBJ2-1 | - | TRBV7-9 | many | CASSLVSPADFDEQFF | TGTGCCAGCAGCTTAGTTTCCCCCGCGGACTTCGATGAGCAGTTCTTC
TRBJ2-1 | TRBD2 | TRBV11-2 | many | CASSFQAGEYNEQFF | TGTGCCAGCAGCTTCCAAGCGGGGGAGTACAATGAGCAGTTCTTC
TRBJ2-5 | TRBD2 | TRBV29-1 | few | CSVTPSGKETQYF | TGCAGCGTTACCCCAAGCGGGAAAGAGACCCAGTACTTC
TRBJ2-1 | TRBD1 | TRBV2 | - | CASTGTGGEQFF | TGTGCCAGCACCGGGACAGGTGGGGAGCAGTTCTTC
TRBJ1-5 | - | TRBV20-1 | few | CSARKGDSRDPSDQPQHF | TGCAGTGCTAGAAAGGGAGACTCCAGGGACCCATCCGATCAGCCCCAGCATTTT